The clone carrying this TCR beta chain was counted ten times or more. The antigen is unknown. A single record per CDR3 protein comes from TCRdb applying MiXCR to the reads. Of 160,000 or so distinct CDR3 sequences listed, roughly 21% were seen once; the top ten hold roughly 25%. CDR1 is SQVTM, CDR2 ANQGSEA, per germline. V lost 0 bases and J 8 bases, leaving 13 bases between the germline ends. This CDR3 has 13 amino acids. The data belong to a study of T cell repertoires in cytomegalovirus infection. Study-wide background: Evidence of both CMV infection and a matching HLA type came from public TCR beta signatures.

This clonotype was sampled from a human donor in good health (CMV status not recorded). Some clones in this sample may be carry-over from other donors' samples. The sample consisted of CD8+ T cells from cultured PBMCs, taken from culture after CMV antigen stimulation. The chain couples TRBV29-1 to TRBJ1-2, with D uncertain. The CDR3 loop reads CSVEDWARAGYTF. The CDR3 coding sequence is TGCAGCGTTGAAGATTGGGCCAGAGCCGGCTACACCTTC. The variable domain in full, with the rest retrieved from reference TRBV29-1 and TRBJ1-2, is SAVISQKPSRDICQRGTSLTIQCQVDSQVTMMFWYRQQPGQSLTLIATANQGSEATYESGFVIDKFPISRPNLTFSTLTVSNMSPEDSSIYLCSVEDWARAGYTFGSGTRLTVV.